Below, one T cell receptor beta chain is given with its context. The antigen is unknown. Only in-frame clones appear in the TCRdb table, and some are missing; sequencing was by immunoSEQ multiplex PCR. Of tens of thousands of clones in the sample, nearly 90% are singletons; the top ten hold 11%. These data belong to a study of OX40 agonist ivuxolimab in advanced cancers. For the study at large: Participants, around 80% male, averaged around 60 years of age, ranging from about 20 to 79. Study-wide results and caveats: Researchers did not determine the expanded peripheral T cells' antigen specificity. CD4+ and CD8+ T cells in blood underwent clonal expansion by week 6 at 0.1 to 3.0 mg/kg.

V was shortened by 0 bases and J by 7 bases, with 10 bases between the two germline ends. The CDR3 contains 15 residues. Germline V gene lookup returns CDR1 MNHEY and CDR2 SVGAGI. The origin of this receptor is an adult with an advanced solid tumor such as melanoma, head and neck, liver or kidney cancer. Sequenced material: CD4+ or CD8+ T cells sorted from blood, taken in a trial of the OX40 agonist ivuxolimab. The J gene is TRBJ1-6, the V gene TRBV6-5; tentative D call: TRBD1 (6 bases). This CDR3 reads CASSYSPGANSPLHF. DNA for the CDR3: TGTGCCAGCAGTTACTCGCCAGGGGCAAATTCACCCCTCCACTTT.